This TCR beta chain was profiled in a study of blood T cells in healthy people across ages. The CDR3 is 14 amino acids. It was with a sample-barcoded 5' primer and a J-beta primer mix that a second PCR of roughly 7 to 12 cycles was run. TCRdb passed the 5' RACE reads through MiXCR, listing each CDR3 protein once. The table records approximately 940,000 distinct CDR3 sequences, 45% to 50% of them present only once. Sequencing was done on a sample of blood. This sequence was found in a man aged 25 to 40 in good health. The rearrangement links TRBV21-1 to TRBJ1-1. TRBV21-1 is flagged as a pseudogene. Written as DNA, the CDR3 is TGTGCCAGCCGAGTCGGGCGGGGTAGGACTGAAGCTTTCTTT. It is translated as CASRVGRGRTEAFF.